This passage covers 19 T cell receptor beta chains from one sample sequenced in a study of T cell repertoires in cytomegalovirus infection. TCRdb fed the reads into MiXCR, producing one record per CDR3 protein. The profile shows hundreds of thousands of distinct CDR3 sequences, approximately 25% of them singletons. The sample was CD8+ T cells from PBMCs. The receptors derive from a human donor in good health (CMV status not recorded). Some clones in this sample may be carry-over from other donors' samples.

V usage is TRBV20-1 and J usage is TRBJ2-2; D might be TRBD2 (5 bases). CDR1 and CDR2 from the germline V gene are DFQATT and SNEGSKA (reference sequence). The length of the CDR3 is 15 residues. Trimming took off 0 bases at V and 5 bases at J, with 13 bases between the two ends. Here the CDR3 DNA reads TGCAGTGCTAGAGATCTAGAGGGAAGGACCGGGGAGCTGTTTTTT. This gives the protein CSARDLEGRTGELFF.

This chain uses TRBV28 with TRBJ1-5, with D possibly matching TRBD1 (5 bases). CDR1 MDHEN and CDR2 SYDVKM come from the germline V gene. The V end lost 7 bases, the J end lost 0 bases, and 10 bases lay between the germline ends. CDR3 length: 14 residues. CDR3 residues: CASIRGYSNQPQHF. DNA of the CDR3: TGTGCCAGCATTAGGGGATATAGCAATCAGCCCCAGCATTTT.

This clonotype was seen repeatedly, ten times or more. CDR3 protein: CASSRDRGRMNTEAFF. In nucleotides, the CDR3 is TGTGCCAGTAGCCGGGACAGGGGGCGTATGAACACTGAAGCTTTCTTT. The chain carries TRBV19 and TRBJ1-1; TRBD1 matches 12 bases. Germline V gene sequence: CDR1 LNHDA, CDR2 SQIVND (reference sequence). After removal of 6 bases from V and 0 bases from J, the junction contained 5 bases not matched to a gene. The CDR3 runs to 16 residues.

This clonotype was seen more than once but under ten times. The chain carries TRBV5-5 and TRBJ2-5; no clear D gene. Trimming removed 0 bases at V and 1 base at J, with 10 bases between. In germline, CDR1 is SGHKS, CDR2 YYEKEE (reference sequence). The CDR3 is 15 residues long. CDR3 sequence reads: CASSLGWQPQETQYF. The CDR3 coding sequence is TGTGCCAGCAGCTTGGGCTGGCAGCCCCAAGAGACCCAGTACTTC.

In this sample, this clonotype turned up many times. The V call is TRBV12-3 or TRBV12-4, the J call TRBJ1-1, with D tentatively TRBD1 (5 bases). Trimming removed 6 bases from V and 5 bases from J, with 10 bases in between. The CDR3 length is 12 residues. The CDR3 DNA is TGTGCCAGCAGAATAAGGGGAACTGAAGCTTTCTTT. This gives the protein CASRIRGTEAFF.

J is TRBJ2-3 and V is TRBV7-9; TRBD2 agrees at 11 bases. The CDR3 sequence is 19 residues long. J gave up 2 bases and V 0 bases, and 10 bases lay outside the gene matches. Germline CDR1 and CDR2: SEHNR and FQNEAQ (reference sequence). The CDR3 nucleotides are TGTGCCAGCAGCTTAGCGGTAGCCGGGACTAGCGGTCCCACAGATACGCAGTATTTT. Its translation is CASSLAVAGTSGPTDTQYF.

This clonotype was counted between two and nine times. The chain joins TRBV19 to TRBJ2-1; TRBD2 matches at 11 bases. V lost 3 bases and J lost 5; bases outside the gene matches: 6. Germline CDR1 LNHDA, CDR2 SQIVND (reference sequence). The CDR3 covers 16 residues. The CDR3 DNA sequence: TGTGCCAGTAGTATTGGCGGGACTAGCGGTAACAATGAGCAGTTCTTC. It encodes CASSIGGTSGNNEQFF. Filled out from reference TRBV19 and TRBJ2-1, the complete variable domain reads DGGITQSPKYLFRKEGQNVTLSCEQNLNHDAMYWYRQDPGQGLRLIYYSQIVNDFQKGDIAEGYSVSREKKESFPLTVTSAQKNPTAFYLCASSIGGTSGNNEQFFGPGTRLTVL.

This chain uses TRBV2 with TRBJ2-6, with D uncertain. The germline CDR1 and CDR2 sequences are SNHLY and FYNNEI. V lost 4 bases, J lost 12 bases, and 4 bases lay in between. This CDR3 is 10 amino acids long. The CDR3 DNA reads as TGTGCCAGCAGTGGACCCGTCCTGACTTTC. Its protein product is CASSGPVLTF.

This clonotype was seen only a few times. This chain uses TRBV5-6 with TRBJ1-6; 8 positions agree with TRBD1. The CDR3 covers 15 residues. The germline CDR1 and CDR2 sequences are SGHDT and YYEEEE. V was clipped by 0 bases and J by 10 bases; unmatched bases: 6. Here the CDR3 reads CASSLGQGFASPLHF. The CDR3 DNA reads as TGTGCCAGCAGCTTGGGACAGGGGTTTGCGTCACCCCTCCACTTT.

The chain employs TRBV29-1 and TRBJ2-1; D gene ambiguous. V lost 5 bases and J 7 bases, leaving 18 bases between the germline ends. CDR3 length: 14 residues. Per germline, CDR1 SQVTM and CDR2 ANQGSEA. In nucleotides, the CDR3 is TGCAGCGTTTCGGATAACCCAATACGTAATGAGCAGTTCTTC. Protein product: CSVSDNPIRNEQFF.

This clonotype was picked up many times. The chain employs TRBV7-6 and TRBJ2-1; possibly TRBD1 for D (7 bases). Looked up from germline, CDR1 is SGHVS and CDR2 is FNYEAQ. The CDR3 totals 17 residues. Trimming removed 5 bases from V and 0 bases from J, with 17 bases in between. The CDR3 is CASSRERRGPSYNEQFF. The CDR3, as DNA: TGTGCCAGCAGCCGAGAGCGGAGGGGGCCCTCCTACAATGAGCAGTTCTTC.

This clonotype was seen a few times. V is TRBV5-6 and J is TRBJ2-1; TRBD1 might be the D (5 bases). The CDR3 has 16 residues. The V gene lost 0 bases and the J gene lost 0 bases, with 10 bases spanning the gap. The germline V gene has CDR1 SGHDT and CDR2 YYEEEE. The CDR3 sequence is CASSLGGADSYNEQFF. CDR3 coding DNA: TGTGCCAGCAGCTTGGGTGGGGCCGACTCCTACAATGAGCAGTTCTTC.

This clonotype has a count of ten or more. The J gene is TRBJ2-2, the V gene TRBV28; D is unclear. This CDR3 comprises 14 residues. From germline, CDR1 is MDHEN and CDR2 SYDVKM. Trimming removed 3 bases at V and 5 bases at J, with 10 bases between. In DNA form, the CDR3 reads TGTGCCAGCAGTTTCTCGGGTTCGACCGGGGAGCTGTTTTTT. Translating it yields CASSFSGSTGELFF.

Only a few counts were recorded for this clonotype. This chain uses TRBV20-1 with TRBJ1-2, with a possible D match to TRBD1 (6 bases). CDR3 size: 15 residues. Between the trimmed V and J ends, which lost 3 bases and 8 bases, there was a span of 22 bases. Germline V gene sequence: CDR1 DFQATT, CDR2 SNEGSKA (reference sequence). The CDR3 loop is CSARVQGHRLAGYTF. CDR3 DNA: TGCAGTGCTAGGGTACAGGGACATCGCCTTGCGGGCTACACCTTC.

The chain links TRBV6-2 or TRBV6-3 to TRBJ2-7, with D uncertain. Germline V lookup: CDR1 MNHEY, CDR2 SVGEGT. V gave up 2 bases and J gave up 3 bases, with 14 bases separating them. This CDR3 contains 15 residues. The CDR3 is CASSYGRGSFYEQYV. The CDR3 DNA reads TGTGCCAGCAGTTACGGGCGTGGATCCTTCTACGAGCAGTACGTC.

There are a few counts of this clonotype. The rearrangement uses TRBV7-1 and TRBJ2-3; possibly TRBD1 for D (5 bases). TRBV7-1 is annotated as an ORF whose role is uncertain. Trimming stripped 5 bases from V and 7 bases from J, with 22 bases between. The CDR3 totals 16 residues. This CDR3 reads CASSLDFDRNLYTQYF. CDR3 coding DNA: TGTGCCAGCAGCCTCGACTTTGACAGAAACTTGTATACGCAGTATTTT.

This clonotype was recorded a few times. The chain recombines TRBV20-1 with TRBJ1-6; D perhaps matches TRBD1 (5 bases). The CDR3 loop spans 16 amino acids. The V gene lost 3 bases and the J gene lost 2 bases, with 14 bases spanning the gap. Germline CDR1 reads DFQATT; CDR2 reads SNEGSKA (reference sequence). This CDR3 reads CSARGLSAAYNSPLHF. In nucleotides, the CDR3 is TGCAGTGCTAGGGGACTTTCCGCCGCCTATAATTCACCCCTCCACTTT.

This clonotype was counted at least ten times. The rearrangement uses TRBV6-2 or TRBV6-3 and TRBJ2-3, with D possibly called TRBD1 or TRBD2 (6 bases each). CDR3 length equals 15 residues. Deletions cut 6 bases from V and 2 bases from J, with 15 bases between. Germline V gives CDR1 MNHEY, CDR2 SVGEGT. CDR3 amino acids: CASRGGRTDTDTQYF. CDR3 bases: TGTGCCAGCAGAGGAGGGAGGACAGACACAGATACGCAGTATTTT.

This clonotype was seen ten or more times. The CDR3 nucleotides are TGTGCCAGCACCCAGGGAGGGGGCCCACAGCCCCAGCATTTT. Translated, it gives CASTQGGGPQPQHF. This rearrangement joins TRBV12-3 or TRBV12-4 to TRBJ1-5, with 7 bases aligning to TRBD1. The CDR3 sequence is 14 residues long. J was trimmed by 7 bases and V by 7 bases; bases with no gene match: 10.